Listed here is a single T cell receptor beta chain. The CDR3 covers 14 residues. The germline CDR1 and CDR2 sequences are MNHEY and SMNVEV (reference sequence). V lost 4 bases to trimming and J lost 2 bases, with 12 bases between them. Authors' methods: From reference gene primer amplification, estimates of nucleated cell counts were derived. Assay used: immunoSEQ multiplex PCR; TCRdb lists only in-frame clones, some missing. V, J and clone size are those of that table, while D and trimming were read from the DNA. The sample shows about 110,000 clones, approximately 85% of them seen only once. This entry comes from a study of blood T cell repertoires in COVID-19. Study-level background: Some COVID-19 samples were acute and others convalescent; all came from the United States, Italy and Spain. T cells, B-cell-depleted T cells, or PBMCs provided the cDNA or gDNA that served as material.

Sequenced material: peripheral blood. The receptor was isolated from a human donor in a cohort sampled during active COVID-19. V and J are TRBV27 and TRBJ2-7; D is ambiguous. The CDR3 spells CASSSRLKPYEQYF. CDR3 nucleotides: TGTGCCAGCAGTTCCAGACTCAAGCCCTACGAGCAGTACTTC.